These 5 T cell receptor beta chains share one sample of origin, sequenced in a study of blood T cell repertoires in COVID-19 (dated by TCRdb to about 2020). Libraries were prepared through the immunoSEQ multiplex PCR assay. In its TCRdb copy, this immuneACCESS table keeps in-frame sequences only and misses some clones. Where compared with another copy, unresolved V genes explain less than half of these, and the others have no known cause. This sample comprises hundreds of thousands of clones, over 70% of them detected only once. Approximately 7.9% of the sample is in the top ten clones. Sequenced input: peripheral blood. These TCRs come from a woman of 80 years or more with acute or convalescent COVID-19.

A few counts support this clone. CDR3 bases: TGCGCCAGCGCCAGGGACACCGGGGAGCTGTTTTTT. Its translation is CASARDTGELFF. The gene calls are TRBV5-1 and TRBJ2-2; tentative D call: TRBD1 (5 bases). Looked up from germline, CDR1 is SGHRS and CDR2 is YFSETQ. This CDR3 is built from 12 residues. V was trimmed by 7 bases and J by 3 bases, leaving 7 bases between them.

The chain has TRBV5-1 and TRBJ2-1; 9 bases map to TRBD2. Per germline, CDR1 SGHRS and CDR2 YFSETQ. The CDR3 covers 14 residues. The V segment lost 0 bases and the J segment 7 bases; nucleotides outside the gene matches: 2. CDR3 coding DNA: TGCGCCAGCAGCTTGGTTAGCGGGAGTAATGAGCAGTTCTTC. Translated, it gives CASSLVSGSNEQFF. The whole variable domain, filled in from reference TRBV5-1 and TRBJ2-1, reads KAGVTQTPRYLIKTRGQQVTLSCSPISGHRSVSWYQQTPGQGLQFLFEYFSETQRNKGNFPGRFSGRQFSNSRSEMNVSTLELGDSALYLCASSLVSGSNEQFFGPGTRLTVL.

This clone occurred a few times. The chain uses TRBV5-4 and TRBJ2-1; D perhaps matches TRBD1 (5 bases). Germline lookup yields CDR1 SGHNT and CDR2 YYREEE (reference sequence). CDR3 length: 15 residues. The V end lost 4 bases, the J end lost 3 bases, and 14 bases lay between the germline ends. The CDR3 reads CASSPQGLGYNEQFF. DNA for the CDR3: TGTGCCAGCAGCCCGCAGGGCCTGGGCTACAATGAGCAGTTCTTC.

This chain uses TRBV24-1 with TRBJ2-1; 9 nucleotides agree with TRBD2. V was pared by 1 base and J by 5 bases, with 5 bases of the junction left unmatched. The CDR3 consists of 16 residues. Germline loops: CDR1 KGHDR, CDR2 SFDVKD. Written as DNA, the CDR3 is TGTGCCACCAGTGATTTTGCCAGCGGGAGGAACAATGAGCAGTTCTTC. Amino acid sequence: CATSDFASGRNNEQFF.

This clone showed up just a few times. The J gene is TRBJ1-2, the V gene TRBV10-3, with D unclear. Trimming took off 4 bases at V and 3 bases at J, with 9 bases between the two ends. CDR3 length: 13 residues. Germline V gives CDR1 ENHRY, CDR2 SYGVKD. CDR3 DNA: TGTGCCATCAGTGTAGACGGGGACTATGGCTACACCTTC. It yields the protein CAISVDGDYGYTF.